The 6 T cell receptor beta chains reported below all come from one sample, sequenced in a study of cytomegalovirus exposure and HLA in healthy donors listed by TCRdb under 2017. Libraries were made using the immunoSEQ multiplex PCR assay. TCRdb took over this immuneACCESS table, retaining in-frame rearrangements with V and J assigned. Such tables are incomplete; in checked studies, under half of the missing clones stem from an unresolved V gene, and the remainder is unexplained. For this sample there are some 140,000 clones; 70% to 90% appear just once. About 1.5% of the sample is taken by the ten largest. The sequenced sample was PBMCs. These TCRs come from a woman in her twenties or thirties in good health and CMV-seronegative.

The rearrangement links TRBV5-6 to TRBJ2-3, with TRBD2 matching over 9 bases. Germline V gene lookup returns CDR1 SGHDT and CDR2 YYEEEE. This CDR3 comprises 14 residues. The trim removed 1 base at V and 4 bases at J, leaving 1 base unmatched. In DNA form, the CDR3 reads TGTGCCAGCAGCTTGTTAGCGGGGGCAGATACGCAGTATTTT. Its translation is CASSLLAGADTQYF.

The chain is built from TRBV5-1 and TRBJ1-2, with 8 bases matching TRBD1. J was trimmed by 2 bases and V by 6 bases; bases with no gene match: 6. The CDR3 totals 14 residues. Germline loops: CDR1 SGHRS, CDR2 YFSETQ. CDR3 sequence: CASTATGANYGYTF. For the CDR3, the DNA is TGCGCCAGCACCGCGACAGGGGCCAACTATGGCTACACCTTC.

The chain employs TRBV27 and TRBJ2-7; TRBD1 matches 12 bases. Per germline, CDR1 MNHEY and CDR2 SMNVEV (reference sequence). This CDR3 region has 18 residues. V lost 2 bases, J lost 6 bases, and 14 bases stayed unmatched. Here the CDR3 reads CASSLRPGTGGRLGEQYF. The CDR3 nucleotides read TGTGCCAGCAGTTTAAGGCCGGGGACAGGGGGCCGTCTCGGCGAGCAGTACTTC.

This clone appeared a few times. The chain uses TRBV2 and TRBJ2-1; the D gene is possibly TRBD2 (5 bases). CDR3 length equals 12 residues. V was trimmed by 3 bases and J by 15 bases, leaving 15 bases between them. Germline CDR1 reads SNHLY; CDR2 reads FYNNEI. The CDR3 coding sequence is TGTGCCAGCAGTGACGAGCGGTATTGGCTGTTCTTC. Its translation: CASSDERYWLFF.

This sequence joins TRBV21-1 and TRBJ2-6; the table's D call, TRBD2, has no DNA check behind it. TRBV21-1 counts as a pseudogene. The CDR3 loop spans 18 amino acids. The CDR3: CASSNCLPPYSGANVLTF. The CDR3 nucleotides read TGTGCCAGCAGCAACTGTCTACCTCCTTACTCTGGGGCCAACGTCCTGACTTTC.

This sequence joins TRBV7-9 and TRBJ1-1, with 7 bases lining up with TRBD1. The germline V gene has CDR1 SEHNR and CDR2 FQNEAQ (reference sequence). This CDR3 region has 13 residues. V gave up 5 bases and J gave up 3 bases; unmatched junction bases: 3. CDR3 DNA sequence: TGTGCCAGCAGCAGGGACAGCTACACTGAAGCTTTCTTT. It is translated as CASSRDSYTEAFF.